Given below is one T cell receptor (beta chain) in context. Its cognate antigen is unknown. The sample is drawn from a study of cytotoxic CD8 clonotypes in ibrutinib-treated CLL. Study-wide background: Patient counts were some 11 relapsed/refractory, about 14 treatment-naive and fewer than 18 IGHV unmutated. Results showed around 25 partial and 2 complete responses; following median 68 months, approximately 14 remained remitted, approximately twelve advanced. Study results and limitations: The study found baseline clonality above age-matched healthy donors, tracking circulating CD8+ T-cell counts. Sampling times, which were not matched between the groups, differed between sustained-remission patients and progressing patients.

Germline lookup yields CDR1 SGHRS and CDR2 YFSETQ. The CDR3 covers 12 residues. Trimming cost V 0 bases and J 6 bases, with 6 bases left between them. TCRdb's table, derived via immunoSEQ multiplex PCR, lists solely in-frame clones and lacks some. The data contain 190,000 or so clones, over 60% of them seen just once; the ten biggest clones take up about an eighth. This sequence originates from a human donor with chronic lymphocytic leukemia. Sequenced here: PBMCs, sampled after 24 months of ibrutinib treatment. The chain couples TRBV5-1 to TRBJ1-2; maybe TRBD1 (6 bases). Here the CDR3 reads CASSLAGDGYTF. DNA of the CDR3: TGCGCCAGCAGCTTGGCAGGGGATGGCTACACCTTC.